Below, one TCR beta chain is given with its context. Its antigen remains unidentified. The repertoire was sequenced with immunoSEQ multiplex PCR; TCRdb's copy has only in-frame clones and lacks some. Of about 250,000 clones in the sample, approximately 90% were seen once. Treatment given: 15 to 20 received Ad26.COV2.S at low or high dose, single or two shots; several received placebo; per-sample allocation not given. The samples date from day 63 after the first vaccine or placebo injection. This sample was taken from a study of Ad26.COV2.S vaccination and SARS-CoV-2 variants. Study-wide context: By the intramuscular route, Ad26.COV2.S was given once, or twice 56 days apart.

Notes on the study in general: Compared with placebo recipients, vaccine recipients had higher spike-specific TCR breadth. Measurement of non-spike TCR breadth gave similar results in vaccine and placebo recipients.

The sample in question was peripheral blood, obtained in a trial of Ad26.COV2.S vaccine versus placebo. The TCR was taken from a person aged 18 to 59 who received the Ad26.COV2.S COVID-19 vaccine or a placebo.

This chain's CDR3 is CASSQDSGDDQPQHF. The DNA for the CDR3 is TGCGCCAGCAGCCAAGATTCTGGGGACGATCAGCCCCAGCATTTT. This sequence joins TRBV4-3 and TRBJ1-5; possibly TRBD1 for D (5 bases). Germline-derived CDR1 and CDR2 are LGHNA and YSLEER. The CDR3 contains 15 residues. V lost 0 bases to trimming and J lost 5 bases, with 11 bases between them.